One and the same sample provided the 29 T cell receptor beta chains below, sequenced in a study of CD8 T cells in ankylosing spondylitis. TCRdb re-called the 5' RACE reads with MiXCR, one entry per CDR3 protein. The data show about 220,000 distinct CDR3 sequences, 10% to 13% seen once. Sequences were obtained from blood, either unsorted or a sorted T cell fraction (not recorded which). The receptors were gathered from a male donor with ankylosing spondylitis or in good health (not recorded which).

This clonotype was seen at least ten times. CDR3 amino acids: CASSLAGTGRETQYF. CDR3 DNA: TGTGCCAGCAGTTTAGCCGGGACAGGGCGGGAGACCCAGTACTTC. The chain is built from TRBV12-3 or TRBV12-4 and TRBJ2-5; TRBD1 matches 9 bases. This CDR3 contains 15 residues. With 0 bases clipped from V and 5 bases from J, the junction kept 4 bases outside the gene matches.

This clonotype appeared many times. This chain connects TRBV18 to TRBJ2-1, with TRBD1 identical over 9 bases. The J segment lost 8 bases and the V segment lost 4 bases, leaving 12 bases of the junction unmatched. CDR3 size: 16 residues. CDR1 is KGHSH and CDR2 is LQKENI in the germline V gene. This CDR3 reads CASSLQPGTGRDEQFF. CDR3 DNA: TGTGCCAGCTCACTCCAACCCGGGACAGGGCGCGATGAGCAGTTCTTC.

This clonotype was seen at least ten times. The gene calls are TRBV15 and TRBJ1-4, with unresolved D. The CDR3 spans 13 residues. In germline, CDR1 is LNHNV, CDR2 YYDKDF (reference sequence). The germline V and J ends were trimmed by 6 bases and 8 bases, with 13 bases remaining between them. The CDR3 sequence is CATRPVVGEKLFF. In nucleotides, the CDR3 is TGTGCCACCAGGCCAGTTGTGGGGGAAAAACTGTTTTTT. The full variable domain, completed using reference TRBV15 and TRBJ1-4, is DAMVIQNPRYQVTQFGKPVTLSCSQTLNHNVMYWYQQKSSQAPKLLFHYYDKDFNNEADTPDNFQSRRPNTSFCFLDIRSPGLGDTAMYLCATRPVVGEKLFFGSGTQLSVL.

This clonotype was counted at least ten times. V is TRBV6-1 and J is TRBJ2-3; 10 nucleotides line up with TRBD1. The CDR3 extends over 17 amino acids. The trim removed 5 bases at V and 3 bases at J, leaving 11 bases unmatched. Germline V CDR1 and CDR2: MNHNS, SASEGT. CDR3 DNA sequence: TGTGCCAGCAGTCCTAACTTTGGGACAGGGGTAACAGATACGCAGTATTTT. Protein product: CASSPNFGTGVTDTQYF.

This clonotype came up many times. The chain joins TRBV5-6 to TRBJ2-1, with D perhaps being TRBD1 or TRBD2 (5 bases each). The V gene's germline CDR1 is SGHDT and CDR2 YYEEEE. The V gene lost 0 bases and the J gene lost 0 bases, with 19 bases spanning the gap. The CDR3 has 19 residues. The CDR3 DNA is TGTGCCAGCAGCTTGGGAGGGGAGTTTTTAGTGAGCTCCTACAATGAGCAGTTCTTC. Translated: CASSLGGEFLVSSYNEQFF.

The chain carries TRBV12-3 or TRBV12-4 and TRBJ1-6; D remains ambiguous. Trimming pared 5 bases from V and 14 bases from J, leaving 16 bases between. There are 13 residues in the CDR3. This chain's CDR3 is CASSPPTRFTLHF. In DNA form, the CDR3 reads TGTGCCAGCAGTCCACCCACGAGGTTTACCCTCCACTTT.

This clonotype was observed many times. The V and J genes are TRBV7-9 and TRBJ2-3; D uncertain. Germline CDR1 reads SEHNR; CDR2 reads FQNEAQ (reference sequence). Between the trimmed V and J ends, which lost 5 bases and 4 bases, there was a span of 19 bases. The CDR3 is made up of 16 amino acids. CDR3 nucleotides: TGTGCCAGCAGCCTCCCGCCGGGTGGGGTCCCAGATACGCAGTATTTT. This translates into CASSLPPGGVPDTQYF.

This clonotype came up many times. This rearrangement joins TRBV7-8 to TRBJ2-4; tentatively, D is TRBD2 (5 bases). The ends were cut back, 1 base at V and 3 bases at J, with 7 bases in the middle. The CDR3 totals 14 residues. Germline-derived CDR1 and CDR2 are SGHVS and FQNEAQ. In nucleotides, the CDR3 is TGTGCCAGCAGCTTAGGGACTCGCAAAAACATTCAGTACTTC. Its translation: CASSLGTRKNIQYF.

This clonotype was found many times. V usage is TRBV5-1 and J usage is TRBJ2-7; D is ambiguous. There are 13 residues in the CDR3. CDR1 is SGHRS, CDR2 YFSETQ, per germline. Trimming stripped 2 bases from V and 3 bases from J, with 9 bases between. The CDR3 spells CASSFGPHYEQYF. CDR3 DNA sequence: TGCGCCAGCAGCTTTGGTCCCCACTACGAGCAGTACTTC. The full variable domain, with the rest looked up from reference TRBV5-1 and TRBJ2-7, is KAGVTQTPRYLIKTRGQQVTLSCSPISGHRSVSWYQQTPGQGLQFLFEYFSETQRNKGNFPGRFSGRQFSNSRSEMNVSTLELGDSALYLCASSFGPHYEQYFGPGTRLTVT.

This clonotype came up many times. The V gene is TRBV20-1, the J gene TRBJ2-3; the D gene is possibly TRBD1 (6 bases). Trimming shortened V by 6 bases and J by 3 bases, and 10 bases separated the two germline ends. The CDR3 extends over 12 amino acids. Germline V gene sequence: CDR1 DFQATT, CDR2 SNEGSKA (reference sequence). In nucleotides, the CDR3 is TGCAGTGCCACCGGACAGACAGATACGCAGTATTTT. Translated: CSATGQTDTQYF.

The chain joins TRBV20-1 to TRBJ2-1; 7 bases map to TRBD1. The germline CDR1 and CDR2 sequences are DFQATT and SNEGSKA (reference sequence). The CDR3 extends over 15 amino acids. V dropped 1 base and J dropped 9; count of bases not matched to a gene: 12. CDR3 region: CSARVSGTDQREQFF. DNA of the CDR3: TGCAGTGCTAGAGTTTCGGGGACAGACCAACGTGAGCAGTTCTTC.

This clonotype was observed at least ten times. The V and J genes are TRBV7-2 and TRBJ2-7; D is unclear. There are 14 residues in the CDR3. Per the germline V gene, CDR1 is SGHTA and CDR2 is FQGNSA. With 1 base removed from V and 3 bases from J, the gap between germline ends came to 10 bases. The chain's CDR3 is CASSLVPEIYEQYF. In nucleotides, the CDR3 is TGTGCCAGCAGCTTAGTTCCGGAGATCTACGAGCAGTACTTC.

Worth noting for this clonotype: One end of the junction varies from germline; a read error may be responsible. V is TRBV7-3 and J is TRBJ2-5, with 9 bases identical to TRBD2. The germline V gene encodes CDR1 SGHTA and CDR2 FQGTGA. The CDR3 consists of 14 residues. In nucleotides, the CDR3 is TGCGCCAGCAGCCTGGGACTAGCCTTGGAGACCCAGTACTTC. Amino acid sequence: CASSLGLALETQYF.

This chain joins TRBV12-3 or TRBV12-4 and TRBJ1-4, with D perhaps matching TRBD1 (6 bases). This CDR3 region has 14 residues. Trimming left V 2 bases short and J 8 bases short, with 12 bases between. The CDR3 is CASSLHREGEKLFF. DNA of the CDR3: TGTGCCAGCAGTTTACACAGGGAAGGAGAAAAACTGTTTTTT.

This clonotype was detected ten times or more. The chain employs TRBV5-6 and TRBJ1-2; TRBD1 might be the D (6 bases). V shed 0 bases and J shed 8 bases, with 8 bases lying between them. Germline-derived CDR1 and CDR2 are SGHDT and YYEEEE. There are 12 residues in the CDR3. CDR3 in amino acids: CASSLEQGGYTF. In DNA, the CDR3 is TGTGCCAGCAGCTTGGAACAGGGAGGCTACACCTTC.

This clonotype was seen ten or more times. V usage is TRBV12-3 or TRBV12-4 and J usage is TRBJ1-6; 9 nucleotides agree with TRBD1. The CDR3 sequence is 15 residues long. The trim removed 4 bases at V and 8 bases at J, leaving 6 bases unmatched. The CDR3 protein is CASSSLTGGDSPLHF. The CDR3 nucleotides are TGTGCCAGCAGTTCCTTGACAGGGGGTGATTCACCCCTCCACTTT.

There are a few counts of this clonotype. The chain employs TRBV29-1 and TRBJ1-2; D not certain. The CDR3 extends over 11 amino acids. Germline CDR1 reads SQVTM; CDR2 reads ANQGSEA. Trimming pared 7 bases from V and 5 bases from J, leaving 11 bases between. CDR3 region: CSAGDIYGYTF. The DNA for the CDR3 is TGCAGCGCCGGAGATATATATGGCTACACCTTC.

In this sample, this clonotype turned up a few times. The rearrangement links TRBV3-1 to TRBJ1-6; D is unresolved. V was clipped by 3 bases and J by 3 bases, with 3 bases between them. CDR1 is LGHDT and CDR2 is YNNKEL in the germline V gene (reference sequence). This CDR3 is built from 13 residues. The CDR3, as DNA: TGTGCCAGCAGCCAGATCTATAATTCACCCCTCCACTTT. Translated: CASSQIYNSPLHF.

This clonotype was detected many times. The rearrangement uses TRBV7-3 and TRBJ1-3; TRBD1 aligns across 7 bases. J lost 4 bases, V lost 5 bases, and 8 bases had no gene match. Germline CDR1 SGHTA, CDR2 FQGTGA. The length of the CDR3 is 15 residues. This chain's CDR3 is CASSRDRGAGNTIYF. The DNA for the CDR3 is TGTGCCAGCAGCCGGGACAGAGGAGCGGGAAACACCATATATTTT.

The gene calls are TRBV2 and TRBJ1-1; 9 bases line up with TRBD1. J lost 1 base, V lost 6 bases, and 3 bases had no gene match. Germline V gives CDR1 SNHLY, CDR2 FYNNEI. The CDR3 is made up of 14 amino acids. CDR3 DNA sequence: TGTGCCAGCAGGAGGGGACAGGGGAACACTGAAGCTTTCTTT. It translates to CASRRGQGNTEAFF.

This clonotype has a handful of counts. V is TRBV10-3 and J is TRBJ1-4; 9 bases are shared with TRBD1. The V gene end was trimmed by 0 bases and the J gene end by 14 bases; junction bases not matched to a gene: 10. The CDR3 length is 15 residues. CDR1 and CDR2 (germline): ENHRY, SYGVKD. The CDR3 DNA follows: TGTGCCATCAGTGAGTCGAGGGACAGGGAGGATGGGCTGTTTTTT. It codes for CAISESRDREDGLFF.

This clonotype was counted a few times. The rearrangement uses TRBV20-1 and TRBJ2-1, with 10 bases matching TRBD2. Germline values: CDR1 DFQATT, CDR2 SNEGSKA (reference sequence). CDR3 length equals 18 residues. J gave up 0 bases and V 1 base, and 9 bases lay outside the gene matches. The CDR3 protein is CSARVELAGPSSYNEQFF. The CDR3 nucleotides are TGCAGTGCTAGAGTCGAACTAGCGGGGCCCAGCTCCTACAATGAGCAGTTCTTC.

Worth noting for this clonotype: This clone may be a read error of a much larger clone one base away. This chain connects TRBV5-1 to TRBJ2-1; TRBD1 is a possible D gene (5 bases). From germline, CDR1 is SGHRS and CDR2 YFSETQ. The CDR3 spans 14 residues. CDR3 sequence (DNA): TGCGCCAGCAGCTTGGCGGCCCCCAGGGATGAGCGGTTCTTC. It translates to CASSLAAPRDERFF.

The rearrangement links TRBV7-2 to TRBJ2-1; TRBD1 agrees at 9 bases. Germline V gene sequence: CDR1 SGHTA, CDR2 FQGNSA. V was clipped by 5 bases and J by 9 bases; unmatched bases: 11. CDR3 size: 15 residues. This CDR3 reads CASSPQSGTGSEQFF. The CDR3 bases are TGTGCCAGCAGCCCCCAGTCCGGGACAGGGAGTGAGCAGTTCTTC.

This clonotype was seen repeatedly, ten times or more. V is TRBV20-1 and J is TRBJ2-3, with 8 bases that match TRBD1. Trimming took 4 bases from V and 0 from J; bases not matched to a gene: 3. Per the germline V gene, CDR1 is DFQATT and CDR2 is SNEGSKA (reference sequence). The CDR3 is made up of 14 amino acids. The CDR3 protein is CSAMDRASTDTQYF. CDR3 nucleotides: TGCAGTGCTATGGACAGGGCTAGCACAGATACGCAGTATTTT.

This clonotype was seen at least ten times. This sequence joins TRBV3-1 and TRBJ1-1, with D tentatively TRBD1 (6 bases). Trimming cost V 9 bases and J 4 bases, with 15 bases left between them. CDR1 is LGHDT, CDR2 YNNKEL, per germline (reference sequence). This CDR3 comprises 13 residues. This CDR3 reads CASRQEGTTEAFF. CDR3 nucleotides: TGTGCCAGTCGACAGGAGGGGACCACTGAAGCTTTCTTT.

This sequence joins TRBV12-3 or TRBV12-4 and TRBJ2-7; no firm D call. The ends were cut back, 3 bases at V and 6 bases at J, with 12 bases in the middle. This CDR3 is built from 13 residues. DNA for the CDR3: TGTGCCAGCAGTTTTGGCCCTACGTTCGAGCAGTACTTC. Translation gives CASSFGPTFEQYF.

This clonotype was recorded at least ten times. This chain connects TRBV7-9 to TRBJ2-5; the D is unclear. CDR3 size: 14 residues. Germline CDR1 reads SEHNR; CDR2 reads FQNEAQ (reference sequence). The V gene lost 0 bases and the J gene lost 1 base, with 6 bases spanning the gap. DNA of the CDR3: TGTGCCAGCAGCTTAGCGAGCAGCCAAGAGACCCAGTACTTC. It encodes CASSLASSQETQYF.

This clonotype was counted ten times or more. V is TRBV20-1 and J is TRBJ1-5; tentative D call: TRBD1 (6 bases). The length of the CDR3 is 10 residues. From germline, CDR1 is DFQATT and CDR2 SNEGSKA (reference sequence). The V and J ends lost 6 bases and 15 bases respectively, with 15 bases between them. The CDR3 nucleotides are TGCAGTGCCGGGGGGGCCCGGGGGCATTTT. Amino acids: CSAGGARGHF.